What follows are 2 T cell receptor beta chains derived from one specimen sequenced in a study of shared clonotypes between healthy human individuals. Libraries were prepared by immunoSEQ multiplex PCR; TCRdb keeps only in-frame clonotypes and omits some of them. The sample records roughly 2,300,000 clones, roughly 92% being singletons. Material for sequencing was naive CD4+ T cells from PBMCs. Subset noted: CD45RA+ positively selected. The receptors here all came from a man younger than 35 in good health. Some clones in this sample may be carry-over from other donors' samples.

This clone was detected only once. The chain recombines TRBV14 with TRBJ2-6; a possible D gene is TRBD1 (6 bases). This CDR3 contains 17 residues. The germline V gene has CDR1 SGHDN and CDR2 FVKESK. V lost 4 bases and J lost 4, with 17 bases in between. The CDR3, as DNA: TGTGCCAGCAGCCCAAGACGGGGCAGGGGAGGGGCCAACGTCCTGACTTTC. Encoded protein: CASSPRRGRGGANVLTF.

This clone has only a few counts. Other DNA sequences from this sample encode an identical CDR3 as well. The V call is TRBV30, the J call TRBJ1-1; tentatively, D is TRBD1 (5 bases). Per germline, CDR1 GTSNPN and CDR2 SVGIG (reference sequence). The CDR3 loop spans 13 amino acids. Trimming stripped 3 bases from V and 0 bases from J, with 8 bases between. DNA of the CDR3: TGTGCCTGGAGCCCGACAGTGAACACTGAAGCTTTCTTT. Amino acids: CAWSPTVNTEAFF.